The present T cell receptor (beta chain) was sequenced within a study of T cell repertoires in ileal Crohn's disease. On the study more broadly: Every patient was operated on for stricturing (roughly 60%) or penetrating (around 40%) complications. Study observations and caveats: The median delay to postoperative endoscopy was 5.5 to 8.5 months.

As to this clone: Its antigen is not identified.

CDR1 and CDR2 (germline): LNHDA, SQIVND (reference sequence). The ends were cut back, 3 bases at V and 4 bases at J, with 15 bases in the middle. The CDR3 is made up of 15 amino acids. Time point in this sample: neoterminal ileum biopsy at postoperative endoscopy, about 6 months after surgery. Adults with ileal or ileocolonic Crohn's disease and an indication for resection were eligible. Each sample's TCRB immunosequencing used around 0.5 micrograms of biopsy DNA. The protocol was immunoSEQ multiplex PCR, while the TCRdb copy is restricted to in-frame clones and leaves out a portion. This sample yields around 4,500 clones, of which nearly 85% are seen a single time; 4.3% belongs to the top ten.

Sequenced: ileal tissue. This rearrangement joins TRBV19 to TRBJ1-2; a possible D gene is TRBD1 (5 bases). This TCR came from an adult with Crohn's disease. This CDR3 reads CASSMSVQEIYGYTF. In nucleotides, the CDR3 is TGTGCCAGTAGTATGTCCGTACAGGAAATCTATGGCTACACCTTC.